These 26 T cell receptor beta chains share one sample of origin, sequenced in a study of T-cell reconstitution after alpha-beta-depleted transplantation in children. Preparing the TCRbeta library involved the use of unique molecular identifiers. TCRdb processed the PCR reads anew with MiXCR; each CDR3 protein has one entry. The sample lists more than 100,000 distinct CDR3 sequences; 20% to 25% were seen once. This sample comprised PBMCs, mostly from graft donor cells, obtained 180 days after TCRalphabeta/CD19-depleted stem cell transplant. These receptors all stem from a male patient aged 2 to 10 who had a stem cell transplant for chronic granulomatous disease, so the T cells may come from the graft donor.

This clonotype was seen a handful of times. This rearrangement joins TRBV9 to TRBJ2-7; TRBD1 matches at 8 bases. Trimming cost V 0 bases and J 4 bases; bases outside gene matches: 6. The CDR3 is 15 amino acids. CDR1 is SGDLS, CDR2 YYNGEE, per germline. The CDR3 region has the DNA TGTGCCAGCAGCGTAGAGACAGGGGCCTCTTACGAGCAGTACTTC. It encodes CASSVETGASYEQYF.

This clonotype was found many times. The chain is built from TRBV5-1 and TRBJ2-1; D is perhaps TRBD2 (7 bases). V lost 4 bases to trimming and J lost 9 bases, with 11 bases between them. This CDR3 has 12 amino acids. Germline V gene data show CDR1 as SGHRS and CDR2 as YFSETQ. CDR3 sequence reads: CASSRGGIEQFF. The CDR3 bases are TGCGCCAGCAGCAGGGGGGGCATTGAGCAGTTCTTC.

In DNA form, the CDR3 reads TGCGCCAGCAGCTTGACTGCAACTAGCACAGATACGCAGTATTTT. Its protein product is CASSLTATSTDTQYF. This sequence joins TRBV5-1 and TRBJ2-3; D is ambiguous. This CDR3 has 15 amino acids. Trimming removed 1 base at V and 0 bases at J, with 9 bases between. Germline lookup yields CDR1 SGHRS and CDR2 YFSETQ.

This clonotype was seen many times. The chain has TRBV20-1 and TRBJ2-3; 10 nucleotides match TRBD1. Germline lookup yields CDR1 DFQATT and CDR2 SNEGSKA (reference sequence). The V gene end was trimmed by 6 bases and the J gene end by 4 bases; junction bases not matched to a gene: 10. The CDR3 is 15 residues long. CDR3 nucleotide sequence: TGCAGTGCCCCAGACGGGACAGGGGCGGCAGATACGCAGTATTTT. It translates to CSAPDGTGAADTQYF.

J is TRBJ1-2 and V is TRBV12-3 or TRBV12-4; TRBD1 might be the D (6 bases). CDR3 length: 16 residues. V dropped 1 base and J dropped 7 bases, with 19 bases sitting between them. As DNA, the CDR3 is TGTGCCAGCAGTTTAGGTGTGGGGTCCGGGGGCGGTGGCTACACCTTC. Amino acid sequence: CASSLGVGSGGGGYTF.

The chain links TRBV5-1 to TRBJ2-2; TRBD1 might be the D (6 bases). Germline loops: CDR1 SGHRS, CDR2 YFSETQ. V was cut by 4 bases and J by 6 bases, with 10 bases left in between. The CDR3 is 13 residues long. The CDR3 region is CASSPRQAGELFF. CDR3 nucleotides: TGCGCCAGCAGCCCAAGACAGGCCGGGGAGCTGTTTTTT.

The chain uses TRBV12-3 or TRBV12-4 and TRBJ2-1, with 7 positions matching TRBD2. This CDR3 spans 15 amino acids. The trim removed 2 bases at V and 7 bases at J, leaving 8 bases unmatched. CDR3 coding DNA: TGTGCCAGCAGTTTATTCCGCGGGGAGGGGAATGAGCAGTTCTTC. Amino acid sequence: CASSLFRGEGNEQFF.

This clonotype was observed many times. The chain joins TRBV7-3 to TRBJ2-3; 10 bases are a match to TRBD2. With 5 bases clipped from V and 2 bases from J, the junction kept 13 bases outside the gene matches. This CDR3 has 18 residues. CDR1 and CDR2 from the germline V gene are SGHTA and FQGTGA. CDR3 coding DNA: TGTGCCAGCAGCCAGGGGGGGGCTAGCGGGAGCTACACAGATACGCAGTATTTT. Translation gives CASSQGGASGSYTDTQYF.

V and J are TRBV4-3 and TRBJ1-3, with a weak D call TRBD1 (5 bases). CDR1 is LGHNA, CDR2 YSLEER, per germline. V lost 0 bases to trimming and J lost 3 bases, with 12 bases between them. The CDR3 is made up of 16 amino acids. The CDR3 nucleotides read TGCGCCAGCAGCCAAGATTCGGGGGTATATGGAAACACCATATATTTT. Encoded protein: CASSQDSGVYGNTIYF.

This clonotype was observed a handful of times. The chain combines TRBV7-2 with TRBJ2-7; 8 bases are a match to TRBD1. The trim removed 4 bases at V and 0 bases at J, leaving 2 bases unmatched. This CDR3 is built from 14 residues. CDR1 and CDR2 from the germline V gene are SGHTA and FQGNSA. CDR3 sequence reads: CASSYGQGSYEQYF. CDR3 nucleotide sequence: TGTGCCAGCAGCTACGGACAGGGCTCCTACGAGCAGTACTTC.

This chain joins TRBV12-3 or TRBV12-4 and TRBJ2-2, with TRBD2 as a possible D gene (5 bases). The CDR3 runs 14 residues. V lost 3 bases, J lost 1 base, and 6 bases lay in between. CDR3 in amino acids: CASSFEGNTGELFF. The CDR3 nucleotides read TGTGCCAGCAGTTTCGAGGGGAACACCGGGGAGCTGTTTTTT.

This sequence joins TRBV25-1 and TRBJ2-5; maybe TRBD1 (5 bases). Trimming took off 1 base at V and 4 bases at J, with 19 bases between the two ends. Germline CDR1 and CDR2: MGHDK and SYGVNS. The CDR3 totals 17 residues. The DNA for the CDR3 is TGTGCCAGCAGTGAATTGTGGCCTGAGCAGGGCCGAGAGACCCAGTACTTC. Its translation is CASSELWPEQGRETQYF.

This clonotype was picked up a small number of times. This rearrangement joins TRBV20-1 to TRBJ2-5; 11 bases agree with TRBD2. The V gene end was trimmed by 5 bases and the J gene end by 4 bases; junction bases not matched to a gene: 6. In germline, CDR1 is DFQATT, CDR2 SNEGSKA (reference sequence). The CDR3 loop spans 14 amino acids. CDR3 in DNA: TGCAGTGCTGTCGTAGCGGGAGGGCCAGAGACCCAGTACTTC. This gives the protein CSAVVAGGPETQYF.

This clonotype was recorded at least ten times. The chain employs TRBV20-1 and TRBJ1-6, with 8 bases aligning to TRBD1. Losses at the gene ends were 1 base for V and 8 bases for J; bases not matched to a gene: 7. This CDR3 contains 15 residues. Germline V gene lookup returns CDR1 DFQATT and CDR2 SNEGSKA (reference sequence). This CDR3 is CSARVSGQVDSPLHF. CDR3 sequence (DNA): TGCAGTGCTAGAGTCTCGGGACAGGTTGATTCACCCCTCCACTTT.

J is TRBJ1-2 and V is TRBV11-2; D might be TRBD1 (5 bases). The V gene lost 5 bases and the J gene lost 3 bases, with 10 bases spanning the gap. The CDR3 spans 13 residues. Germline V gene sequence: CDR1 SGHAT, CDR2 FQNNGV. The CDR3 DNA sequence: TGTGCCAGCAGCAAAAAGACAGACTATGGCTACACCTTC. Translated: CASSKKTDYGYTF.

The gene calls are TRBV21-1 and TRBJ2-1; the table assigns TRBD1, which was not confirmed against the DNA. TRBV21-1 is tagged as a pseudogene. The CDR3 length is 14 residues. CDR3 bases: TGTGCCAGCGGGTTAAAGTCACAGGGGGATGAGCAGTTCTTC. Translation gives CASGLKSQGDEQFF.

This clonotype was seen repeatedly, ten times or more. The genes are TRBV29-1 and TRBJ2-7; 7 bases match TRBD2. Germline V lookup: CDR1 SQVTM, CDR2 ANQGSEA. The CDR3 length is 15 residues. J gave up 4 bases and V 6 bases, and 15 bases lay outside the gene matches. The chain's CDR3 is CSVGRGSGILYEQYF. The CDR3, as DNA: TGCAGCGTGGGACGGGGAAGCGGGATCCTGTACGAGCAGTACTTC.

This clonotype has just a few counts. The chain links TRBV20-1 to TRBJ1-5, with 9 bases lining up with TRBD1. J was trimmed by 6 bases and V by 0 bases; bases with no gene match: 9. This CDR3 is built from 16 residues. From germline, CDR1 is DFQATT and CDR2 SNEGSKA (reference sequence). In DNA form, the CDR3 reads TGCAGTGCTAGAGATTTCACAGGGGGCCTGGGTCAGCCCCAGCATTTT. This sequence encodes CSARDFTGGLGQPQHF.

V is TRBV15 and J is TRBJ2-5, with D hard to call. In germline, CDR1 is LNHNV, CDR2 YYDKDF (reference sequence). This CDR3 comprises 13 residues. Trimming pared 1 base from V and 5 bases from J, leaving 8 bases between. In DNA, the CDR3 is TGTGCCACCAGCAGAGTCATGCTTGAGACCCAGTACTTC. This codes for CATSRVMLETQYF.

This clonotype came up once. The chain recombines TRBV4-1 with TRBJ2-1; a possible D gene is TRBD2 (7 bases). The CDR3 is made up of 16 amino acids. In germline, CDR1 is MGHRA, CDR2 YSYEKL. V was trimmed by 4 bases and J by 3 bases, leaving 16 bases between them. The CDR3 reads CASSPPRGGHYNEQFF. CDR3 coding DNA: TGCGCCAGCAGCCCCCCCAGGGGAGGGCACTACAATGAGCAGTTCTTC.

This clonotype was counted ten times or more. The chain is built from TRBV20-1 and TRBJ2-1; 7 bases agree with TRBD1. Unmatched junction bases numbered 2, after V lost 5 bases and J lost 10 bases. The germline V gene encodes CDR1 DFQATT and CDR2 SNEGSKA (reference sequence). This CDR3 spans 10 amino acids. The CDR3 sequence: CSALDREQFF. CDR3 DNA sequence: TGCAGTGCTCTGGACAGGGAGCAGTTCTTC.

The chain joins TRBV28 to TRBJ1-5; TRBD1 might be the D (5 bases). The CDR3 contains 12 residues. V dropped 3 bases and J dropped 5 bases, with 5 bases sitting between them. Per the germline V gene, CDR1 is MDHEN and CDR2 is SYDVKM. The CDR3 DNA follows: TGTGCCAGCAGTTTCAGGGATCAGCCCCAGCATTTT. It yields the protein CASSFRDQPQHF.

This clonotype was seen many times. V gene TRBV29-1 combines with J gene TRBJ1-2; D might be TRBD1 (5 bases). CDR1 and CDR2 (germline): SQVTM, ANQGSEA. CDR3 length equals 14 residues. V was pared by 6 bases and J by 8 bases, with 22 bases between. DNA for the CDR3: TGCAGCGTGGATGTCGCGGGAGGGGTGAACGGCTACACCTTC. This codes for CSVDVAGGVNGYTF.

The V and J genes are TRBV2 and TRBJ2-7, with 9 bases that match TRBD1. Germline V gene sequence: CDR1 SNHLY, CDR2 FYNNEI. The CDR3 length is 12 residues. V shed 6 bases, J shed 5 bases, and the junction held 2 bases outside the gene matches. CDR3 coding DNA: TGTGCCAGCAGGGGACAGGGACACGAGCAGTACTTC. Its protein is CASRGQGHEQYF.

This clonotype was seen many times. This chain joins TRBV20-1 and TRBJ1-2, with D perhaps matching TRBD1 (5 bases). Per the germline V gene, CDR1 is DFQATT and CDR2 is SNEGSKA (reference sequence). CDR3 length: 12 residues. Trimming left V 1 base short and J 4 bases short, with 7 bases between. The CDR3 sequence is CSARGQFYGYTF. The CDR3 DNA sequence: TGCAGTGCTAGAGGACAGTTCTATGGCTACACCTTC.

The J gene is TRBJ2-4, the V gene TRBV20-1; a weak D match, TRBD2 (6 bases). Germline V CDR1 and CDR2: DFQATT, SNEGSKA (reference sequence). V was clipped by 0 bases and J by 1 base, with 16 bases between them. The length of the CDR3 is 17 residues. Here the CDR3 reads CSARDTFLAYAKNIQYF. The CDR3 nucleotides read TGCAGTGCTAGAGATACGTTCCTAGCGTACGCCAAAAACATTCAGTACTTC.